One sample yielded the 28 T cell receptor beta chains listed below, sequenced in a study of control samples from healthy donors and cancer patients. Clones were read by immunoSEQ multiplex PCR, and TCRdb kept only the in-frame ones, dropping some. Of around 70,000 clones listed, 87% are singletons. Sequenced material: PBMCs. The receptors were sampled from a woman aged 50 to 65 with head and neck cancer.

The rearrangement joins TRBV25-1 to TRBJ2-1; tentative D call: TRBD2 (6 bases). This CDR3 has 15 residues. V was clipped by 4 bases and J by 3 bases, with 13 bases between them. Per germline, CDR1 MGHDK and CDR2 SYGVNS. The CDR3 coding sequence is TGTGCCAGCAGTGGATTCCGGGGGAACTACAATGAGCAGTTCTTC. Translating it yields CASSGFRGNYNEQFF.

This chain connects TRBV18 to TRBJ2-6; D gene uncertain. This CDR3 comprises 16 residues. The germline V gene encodes CDR1 KGHSH and CDR2 LQKENI. V shed 4 bases and J shed 2 bases, with 12 bases lying between them. The CDR3 loop reads CASSQERVAGANVLTF. Written as DNA, the CDR3 is TGTGCCAGCTCACAAGAAAGGGTGGCTGGGGCCAACGTCCTGACTTTC.

The rearrangement joins TRBV6-4 to TRBJ1-1; maybe TRBD1 (5 bases). V lost 3 bases and J 0 bases, leaving 5 bases between the germline ends. The length of the CDR3 is 13 residues. Germline assignment: CDR1 MRHNA and CDR2 SNTAGT. CDR3 loop: CASSEDMNTEAFF. CDR3 DNA sequence: TGTGCCAGCAGTGAGGACATGAACACTGAAGCTTTCTTT.

This clone was observed a single time. The chain couples TRBV27 to TRBJ1-6, with TRBD1 as a possible D gene (6 bases). Germline CDR1 MNHEY, CDR2 SMNVEV (reference sequence). The length of the CDR3 is 16 residues. Trimming pared 2 bases from V and 6 bases from J, leaving 14 bases between. CDR3 amino acids: CASSLDWPQGNSPLHF. As DNA, the CDR3 is TGTGCCAGCAGTTTAGATTGGCCACAGGGTAATTCACCCCTCCACTTT.

The chain uses TRBV18 and TRBJ2-3; no firm D call. This CDR3 region has 16 residues. V lost 2 bases and J 0 bases, leaving 12 bases between the germline ends. Germline CDR1 and CDR2: KGHSH and LQKENI. This CDR3 reads CASSPFPSPSTDTQYF. CDR3 coding DNA: TGTGCCAGCTCACCATTCCCGAGTCCTAGCACAGATACGCAGTATTTT.

The chain recombines TRBV10-2 with TRBJ1-2; 9 nucleotides agree with TRBD1. Germline assignment: CDR1 WSHSY and CDR2 SAAADI. Trimming at V came to 0 bases and at J to 6 bases, leaving 5 bases not matched to a gene. The CDR3 length is 15 residues. CDR3 amino acids: CASSESYRGQDGYTF. The CDR3 DNA reads TGCGCCAGCAGTGAGTCATACAGGGGGCAGGATGGCTACACCTTC.

The chain joins TRBV28 to TRBJ2-1; the match to TRBD2 covers 16 bases. The J segment lost 3 bases and the V segment lost 7 bases, leaving 12 bases of the junction unmatched. Looked up from germline, CDR1 is MDHEN and CDR2 is SYDVKM. CDR3 length equals 19 residues. The CDR3 here is CASTPLGLAGGPYYNEQFF. Written as DNA, the CDR3 is TGTGCCAGCACTCCCCTGGGACTAGCGGGGGGGCCCTACTACAATGAGCAGTTCTTC. Variable domain in full (rest from reference TRBV28 and TRBJ2-1): DVKVTQSSRYLVKRTGEKVFLECVQDMDHENMFWYRQDPGLGLRLIYFSYDVKMKEKGDIPEGYSVSREKKERFSLILESASTNQTSMYLCASTPLGLAGGPYYNEQFFGPGTRLTVL.

CDR3: CASSLGAGTNEKLFF. CDR3 in DNA: TGTGCCAGCAGCTTAGGGGCTGGAACTAATGAAAAACTGTTTTTT. This chain connects TRBV11-2 to TRBJ1-4; D is unclear. Germline CDR1 is SGHAT and CDR2 is FQNNGV. This CDR3 has 15 amino acids. The ends were cut back, 1 base at V and 1 base at J, with 7 bases in the middle.

The rearrangement links TRBV27 to TRBJ2-7; 10 nucleotides align to TRBD2. The germline CDR1 and CDR2 sequences are MNHEY and SMNVEV (reference sequence). The CDR3 spans 16 residues. J was trimmed by 4 bases and V by 6 bases; bases with no gene match: 12. CDR3 in amino acids: CASSSKPGLAFYEQYF. The CDR3 nucleotides read TGTGCCAGCAGCTCTAAACCGGGACTAGCGTTTTACGAGCAGTACTTC.

The chain recombines TRBV6-6 with TRBJ2-7; TRBD1 agrees at 7 bases. Germline V gives CDR1 MNHNY, CDR2 SVGAGI (reference sequence). J lost 5 bases, V lost 5 bases, and 12 bases had no gene match. The CDR3 totals 15 residues. The CDR3: CASSPSQTGFHEQYF. In nucleotides, the CDR3 is TGTGCCAGCAGTCCCTCTCAGACAGGGTTCCACGAGCAGTACTTC.

The chain couples TRBV6-2 or TRBV6-3 to TRBJ2-7; D gene unclear. V shed 4 bases and J shed 3 bases, with 19 bases lying between them. Germline V gene lookup returns CDR1 MNHEY and CDR2 SVGEGT. CDR3 length equals 16 residues. CDR3 sequence (DNA): TGTGCCAGCAGTTCCACCTACACTGCTCCGGGCTACGAGCAGTACTTC. Translation: CASSSTYTAPGYEQYF.

V and J are TRBV7-9 and TRBJ2-1, with a possible D match to TRBD1 (7 bases). Per the germline V gene, CDR1 is SEHNR and CDR2 is FQNEAQ (reference sequence). V was trimmed by 0 bases and J by 0 bases, leaving 12 bases between them. The CDR3 extends over 17 amino acids. In DNA form, the CDR3 reads TGTGCCAGCAGCTTAGCGCGGGACAGCTACTCCTACAATGAGCAGTTCTTC. Its translation is CASSLARDSYSYNEQFF.

The CDR3 loop is CASSSLRGLETQYF. CDR3 nucleotides: TGTGCCAGTAGTAGCCTCAGGGGATTAGAGACCCAGTACTTC. V usage is TRBV19 and J usage is TRBJ2-5, with a weak D call TRBD1 (6 bases). Between the trimmed V and J ends, which lost 4 bases and 4 bases, there was a span of 13 bases. CDR1 LNHDA and CDR2 SQIVND come from the germline V gene (reference sequence). There are 14 residues in the CDR3.

CDR3 in amino acids: CASLAGPSTGELFF. The DNA of the CDR3 is TGTGCCAGCCTAGCGGGGCCTTCCACCGGGGAGCTGTTTTTT. This chain links TRBV6-5 with TRBJ2-2, with 9 bases identical to TRBD2. J gave up 4 bases and V 8 bases, and 5 bases lay outside the gene matches. Germline V gene data show CDR1 as MNHEY and CDR2 as SVGAGI. This CDR3 has 14 residues.

The rearrangement links TRBV12-3 or TRBV12-4 to TRBJ2-5; D is possibly TRBD2 (6 bases). V lost 7 bases and J lost 1, with 10 bases in between. The CDR3 loop spans 13 amino acids. CDR3 coding DNA: TGTGCCAGCATCTTGCGGGGCCAAGAGACCCAGTACTTC. This gives the protein CASILRGQETQYF.

The V and J genes are TRBV5-4 and TRBJ2-2; 9 nucleotides align to TRBD1. Trimming took 4 bases from V and 2 from J; bases not matched to a gene: 6. This CDR3 is built from 16 residues. Germline V CDR1 and CDR2: SGHNT, YYREEE (reference sequence). CDR3: CASSEGQGQNTGELFF. CDR3 DNA sequence: TGTGCCAGCAGCGAAGGACAGGGGCAAAACACCGGGGAGCTGTTTTTT.

This chain uses TRBV9 with TRBJ1-1; no firm D call. The V end was cut by 0 bases, the J end by 6 bases, with 12 bases between. Germline CDR1 reads SGDLS; CDR2 reads YYNGEE. The CDR3 sequence is 14 residues long. CDR3 nucleotide sequence: TGTGCCAGCAGCGTAGATCTGGAGTCCCCTGAAGCTTTCTTT. This encodes CASSVDLESPEAFF.

The V and J genes are TRBV20-1 and TRBJ1-2; D unresolved. CDR3 length equals 11 residues. CDR1 is DFQATT, CDR2 SNEGSKA, per germline (reference sequence). The CDR3 DNA follows: TGCAGCGCAATCTTGGACTATGGCTACACCTTC. Protein product: CSAILDYGYTF.

V usage is TRBV14 and J usage is TRBJ1-6, with 8 positions matching TRBD1. This CDR3 spans 15 amino acids. V trimming: 2 bases; J trimming: 8 bases; junction bases outside the gene matches: 5. The germline V gene has CDR1 SGHDN and CDR2 FVKESK. The CDR3, as DNA: TGTGCCAGCAGCCAAAACAGGGGGTTGGATTCACCCCTCCACTTT. This encodes CASSQNRGLDSPLHF.

This chain links TRBV12-3 or TRBV12-4 with TRBJ2-3, with D possibly being TRBD2 (5 bases). V shed 6 bases and J shed 2 bases, with 9 bases lying between them. This CDR3 comprises 13 residues. Written as DNA, the CDR3 is TGTGCCAGCAGCTGGGGAGACACAGATACGCAGTATTTT. Residues: CASSWGDTDTQYF.

The chain links TRBV6-2 or TRBV6-3 to TRBJ2-7, with 8 bases identical to TRBD2. Looked up from germline, CDR1 is MNHEY and CDR2 is SVGEGT. The length of the CDR3 is 13 residues. The V and J ends lost 4 bases and 5 bases, in that order; junction bases with no gene match: 4. In DNA form, the CDR3 reads TGTGCCAGCAGTTTAGCGGGATCGAACGAGCAGTACTTC. Translating gives CASSLAGSNEQYF.

This sequence joins TRBV28 and TRBJ2-2, with unresolved D. The CDR3 consists of 12 residues. V lost 6 bases to trimming and J lost 8 bases, with 10 bases between them. CDR1 and CDR2 (germline): MDHEN, SYDVKM. DNA of the CDR3: TGTGCCAGCAGGACACAGCTTGGGGAGCTGTTTTTT. Its protein is CASRTQLGELFF.

The chain uses TRBV5-6 and TRBJ1-1; weak D call: TRBD1 (6 bases). Deletions cut 6 bases from V and 5 bases from J, with 32 bases between. CDR3 size: 19 residues. The germline V gene has CDR1 SGHDT and CDR2 YYEEEE. The CDR3 DNA follows: TGTGCCAGCACCTTTTGCGGGGGAGGGAGCCGAGGGGGATGGACTGAAGCTTTCTTT. Amino acids: CASTFCGGGSRGGWTEAFF.

The chain is built from TRBV9 and TRBJ1-1; D is perhaps TRBD1 (5 bases). There are 15 residues in the CDR3. V was shortened by 0 bases and J by 5 bases, with 14 bases between the two germline ends. CDR1 and CDR2 from the germline V gene are SGDLS and YYNGEE. The CDR3 DNA reads as TGTGCCAGCAGCGTAGGAGGGCAGGGAAGGACTGAAGCTTTCTTT. This translates into CASSVGGQGRTEAFF.

The CDR3 loop reads CSVSKSYNEQFF. For the CDR3, the DNA is TGCAGCGTTAGTAAGAGCTACAATGAGCAGTTCTTC. The chain is built from TRBV29-1 and TRBJ2-1; D uncertain. The length of the CDR3 is 12 residues. V was shortened by 5 bases and J by 3 bases, with 8 bases between the two germline ends. Looked up from germline, CDR1 is SQVTM and CDR2 is ANQGSEA.

The genes are TRBV7-8 and TRBJ2-1; 10 bases map to TRBD1. The CDR3 is 16 residues long. Trimming removed 1 base from V and 6 bases from J; junction bases left unmatched: 6. The germline V gene encodes CDR1 SGHVS and CDR2 FQNEAQ. CDR3 region: CASSLGGGTGVNEQFF. DNA for the CDR3: TGTGCCAGCAGCTTAGGTGGCGGGACAGGGGTCAATGAGCAGTTCTTC.

V usage is TRBV7-2 and J usage is TRBJ2-7; 8 bases map to TRBD2. V lost 1 base and J lost 4; bases outside the gene matches: 15. Germline V lookup: CDR1 SGHTA, CDR2 FQGNSA. The CDR3 is 18 residues long. The DNA of the CDR3 is TGTGCCAGCAGCTTAGGACCGGGGGGGCCATCAAGGTGGTACGAGCAGTACTTC. Protein: CASSLGPGGPSRWYEQYF.

The genes are TRBV5-5 and TRBJ2-2; D is unclear. Germline V lookup: CDR1 SGHKS, CDR2 YYEKEE (reference sequence). The CDR3 extends over 15 amino acids. V dropped 0 bases and J dropped 4 bases, with 10 bases sitting between them. The CDR3, as DNA: TGTGCCAGCAGCTTGGATCCTTGGCCCACCGGGGAGCTGTTTTTT. Its protein is CASSLDPWPTGELFF.